Here is one T cell receptor (beta chain) with its context. The antigen remains undetermined. Recent acute infections and vaccinations were absent in the healthy HIV-negative adult donors. Investigators divided CD4+ cells into CD45RA+ naive and CD45RA-negative memory subsets. Measured with immunoSEQ multiplex PCR; TCRdb has only the in-frame clones, and not every one. The sample carries nearly 750,000 clones, 72% recorded once. The data stem from a study of shared clonotypes between healthy human individuals. About the study: With ages of 18 to 49, the donors were a couple of women and a few men. Study-wide results and limits: It was expected that sequencing depth would affect clonotype sharing among donors.

Trimming removed 3 bases at V and 5 bases at J, with 10 bases between. Germline CDR1 is LNHDA and CDR2 is SQIVND (reference sequence). The length of the CDR3 is 13 residues. The clonotype was recovered from a woman in her twenties or thirties in good health. Sequencing was done on a sample of memory CD4+ T cells sorted from blood. Stated subset: CD45RA-negative fraction. This chain connects TRBV19 to TRBJ1-1; D is unclear. In DNA form, the CDR3 reads TGTGCCAGTAGTATCGGAGGGTTAACTGAAGCTTTCTTT. Protein: CASSIGGLTEAFF.